One TCR beta chain is described in this entry. This table comes from immunoSEQ multiplex PCR, and its TCRdb copy is limited to in-frame clones, with some not included. The sample has under 45,000 clones; less than 90% are singletons. This entry comes from a study of T cell responses to AZD1222 COVID-19 vaccine. Trimming left V 8 bases short and J 4 bases short, with 12 bases between. The CDR3 consists of 12 residues. This sequence joins TRBV12-3 or TRBV12-4 and TRBJ2-7; D may match TRBD1 or TRBD2 (5 bases each). The TCR originated in an adult in good health. The material sequenced was peripheral blood, taken on day 0 of AZD1222 vaccination. The CDR3 is CASSGWGYEQYF. The CDR3 DNA sequence: TGTGCCAGCTCCGGTTGGGGGTACGAGCAGTACTTC.